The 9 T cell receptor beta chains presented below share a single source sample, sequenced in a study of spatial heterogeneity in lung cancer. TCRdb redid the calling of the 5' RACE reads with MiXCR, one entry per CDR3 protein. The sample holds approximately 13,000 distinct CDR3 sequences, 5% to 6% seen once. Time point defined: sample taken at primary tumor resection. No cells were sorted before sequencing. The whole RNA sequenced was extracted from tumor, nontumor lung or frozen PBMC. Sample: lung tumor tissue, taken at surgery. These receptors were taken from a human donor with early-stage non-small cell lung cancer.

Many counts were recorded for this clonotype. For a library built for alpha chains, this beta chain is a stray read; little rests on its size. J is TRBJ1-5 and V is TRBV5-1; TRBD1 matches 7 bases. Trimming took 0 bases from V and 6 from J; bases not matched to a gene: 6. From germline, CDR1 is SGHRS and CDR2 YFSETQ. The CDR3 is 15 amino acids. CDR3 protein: CASSLGDSQVQPQHF. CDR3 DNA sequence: TGCGCCAGCAGCTTGGGGGACAGTCAAGTTCAGCCCCAGCATTTT.

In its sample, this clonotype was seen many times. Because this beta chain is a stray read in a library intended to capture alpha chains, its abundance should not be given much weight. In DNA, the CDR3 is TGTGCCAGCAGCCCTCAGTCACACAGTGATGGCTACACCTTC. It yields the protein CASSPQSHSDGYTF. The chain joins TRBV7-2 to TRBJ1-2; D call uncertain. CDR1 and CDR2 from the germline V gene are SGHTA and FQGNSA. This CDR3 has 14 amino acids. Trimming stripped 5 bases from V and 6 bases from J, with 16 bases between.

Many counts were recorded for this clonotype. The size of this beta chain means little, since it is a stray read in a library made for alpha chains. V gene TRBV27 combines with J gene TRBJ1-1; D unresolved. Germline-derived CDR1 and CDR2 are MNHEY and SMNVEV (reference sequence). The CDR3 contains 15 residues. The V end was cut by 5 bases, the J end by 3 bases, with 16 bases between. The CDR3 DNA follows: TGTGCCAGCAGTCCCCGTTTGTGGGGATACACTGAAGCTTTCTTT. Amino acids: CASSPRLWGYTEAFF.

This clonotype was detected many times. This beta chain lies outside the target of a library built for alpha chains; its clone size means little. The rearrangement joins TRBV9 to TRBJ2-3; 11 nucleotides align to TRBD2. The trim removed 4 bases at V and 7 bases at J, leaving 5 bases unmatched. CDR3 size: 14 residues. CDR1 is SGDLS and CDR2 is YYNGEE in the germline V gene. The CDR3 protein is CASSTSGSGNTQYF. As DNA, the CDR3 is TGTGCCAGCAGCACTAGCGGGAGCGGGAATACGCAGTATTTT.

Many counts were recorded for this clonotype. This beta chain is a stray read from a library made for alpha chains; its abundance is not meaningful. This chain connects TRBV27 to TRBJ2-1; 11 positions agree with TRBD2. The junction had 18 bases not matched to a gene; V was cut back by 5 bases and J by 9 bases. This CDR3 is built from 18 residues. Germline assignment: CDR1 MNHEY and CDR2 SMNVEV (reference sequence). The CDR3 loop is CASSALSLAGGIRGEQFF. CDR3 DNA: TGTGCCAGCAGTGCCCTTAGTTTAGCGGGGGGGATTCGTGGTGAGCAGTTCTTC.

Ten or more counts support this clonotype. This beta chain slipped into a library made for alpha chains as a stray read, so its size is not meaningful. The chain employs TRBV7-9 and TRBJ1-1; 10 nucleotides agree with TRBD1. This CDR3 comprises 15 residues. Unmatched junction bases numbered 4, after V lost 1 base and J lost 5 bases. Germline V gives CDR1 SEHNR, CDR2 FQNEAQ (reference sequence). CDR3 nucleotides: TGTGCCAGCAGCTTAGGGGGGACAGGGGAGACTGAAGCTTTCTTT. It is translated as CASSLGGTGETEAFF.

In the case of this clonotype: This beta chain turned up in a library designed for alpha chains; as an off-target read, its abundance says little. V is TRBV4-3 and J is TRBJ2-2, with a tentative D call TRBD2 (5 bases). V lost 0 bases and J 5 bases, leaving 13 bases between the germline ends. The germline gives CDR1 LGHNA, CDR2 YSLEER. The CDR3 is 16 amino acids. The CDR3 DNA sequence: TGCGCCAGCAGCCAAGATCACCGGGGTAGTACCGGGGAGCTGTTTTTT. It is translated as CASSQDHRGSTGELFF.

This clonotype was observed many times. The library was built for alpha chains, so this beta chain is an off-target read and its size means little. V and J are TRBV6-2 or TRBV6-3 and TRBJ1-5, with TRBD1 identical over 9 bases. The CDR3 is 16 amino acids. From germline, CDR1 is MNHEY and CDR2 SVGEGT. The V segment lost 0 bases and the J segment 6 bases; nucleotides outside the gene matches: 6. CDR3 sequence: CASSYSPGQGSQPQHF. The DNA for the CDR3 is TGTGCCAGCAGTTACTCTCCGGGACAGGGAAGTCAGCCCCAGCATTTT.

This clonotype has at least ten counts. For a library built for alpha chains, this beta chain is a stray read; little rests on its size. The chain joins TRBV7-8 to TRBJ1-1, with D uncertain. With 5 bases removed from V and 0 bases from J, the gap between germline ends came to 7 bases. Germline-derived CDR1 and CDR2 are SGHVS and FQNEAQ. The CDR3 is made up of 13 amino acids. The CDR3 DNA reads TGTGCCAGCAGCCTTGACCTGAACACTGAAGCTTTCTTT. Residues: CASSLDLNTEAFF.